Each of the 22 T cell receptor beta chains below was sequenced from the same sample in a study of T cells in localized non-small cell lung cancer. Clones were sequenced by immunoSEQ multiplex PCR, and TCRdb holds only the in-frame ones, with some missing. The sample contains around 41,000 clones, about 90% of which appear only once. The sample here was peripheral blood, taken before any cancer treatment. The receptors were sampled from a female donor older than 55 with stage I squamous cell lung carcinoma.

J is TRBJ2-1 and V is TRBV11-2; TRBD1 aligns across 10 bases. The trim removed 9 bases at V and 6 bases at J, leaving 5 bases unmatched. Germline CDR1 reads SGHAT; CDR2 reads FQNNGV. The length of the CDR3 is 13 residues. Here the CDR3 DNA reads TGTGCCAGTACGGACAGGGGGGGCAATGAGCAGTTCTTC. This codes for CASTDRGGNEQFF.

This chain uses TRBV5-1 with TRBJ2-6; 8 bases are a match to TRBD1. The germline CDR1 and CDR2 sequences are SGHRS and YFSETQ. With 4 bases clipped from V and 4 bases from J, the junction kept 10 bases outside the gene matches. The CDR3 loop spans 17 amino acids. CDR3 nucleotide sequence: TGCGCCAGCAGCCCACAGGGGGGTCCCTCCGGGGCCAACGTCCTGACTTTC. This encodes CASSPQGGPSGANVLTF.

Written as DNA, the CDR3 is TGTGCCAGCTCACCACCAGAGGGGGTGAGGGATCAGCCCCAGCATTTT. Protein: CASSPPEGVRDQPQHF. The V call is TRBV18, the J call TRBJ1-5; D perhaps matches TRBD1 (6 bases). The CDR3 totals 16 residues. The germline gives CDR1 KGHSH, CDR2 LQKENI. The V and J ends lost 0 bases and 5 bases respectively, with 14 bases between them.

CDR3 sequence: CASSSSSYEQYF. The CDR3 DNA sequence: TGTGCCAGCAGTTCGAGCTCCTACGAGCAGTACTTC. This rearrangement joins TRBV6-5 to TRBJ2-7; D is uncertain. The germline V and J ends were trimmed by 4 bases and 0 bases, with 4 bases remaining between them. CDR1 is MNHEY and CDR2 is SVGAGI in the germline V gene. The CDR3 totals 12 residues.

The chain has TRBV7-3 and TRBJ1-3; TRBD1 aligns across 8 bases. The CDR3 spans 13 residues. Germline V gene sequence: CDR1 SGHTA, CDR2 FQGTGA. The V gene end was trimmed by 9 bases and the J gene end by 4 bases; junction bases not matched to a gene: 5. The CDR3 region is CASRQGNGNTIYF. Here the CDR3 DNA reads TGTGCCAGTCGACAGGGGAACGGAAACACCATATATTTT.

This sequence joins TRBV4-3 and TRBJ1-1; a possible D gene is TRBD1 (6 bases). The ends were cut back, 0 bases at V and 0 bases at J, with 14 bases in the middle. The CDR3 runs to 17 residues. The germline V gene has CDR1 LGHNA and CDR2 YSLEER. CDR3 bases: TGCGCCAGCAGCCAAGATGGAAGGGGGGAAATGAACACTGAAGCTTTCTTT. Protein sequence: CASSQDGRGEMNTEAFF.

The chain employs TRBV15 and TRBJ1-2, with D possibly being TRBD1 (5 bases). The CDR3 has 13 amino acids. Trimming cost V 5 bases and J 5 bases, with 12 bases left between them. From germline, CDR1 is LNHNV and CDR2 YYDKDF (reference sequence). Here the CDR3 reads CATSETDNYGYTF. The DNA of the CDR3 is TGTGCCACCAGCGAGACGGACAATTATGGCTACACCTTC.

The CDR3 is CASSLAGGGGDTQYF. As DNA, the CDR3 is TGTGCCAGCAGTTTAGCGGGAGGGGGTGGAGATACGCAGTATTTT. This chain uses TRBV28 with TRBJ2-3; TRBD2 matches at 9 bases. Germline CDR1 MDHEN, CDR2 SYDVKM. The CDR3 extends over 15 amino acids. The V segment lost 2 bases and the J segment 5 bases; nucleotides outside the gene matches: 5.

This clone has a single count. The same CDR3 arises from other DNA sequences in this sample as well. The CDR3 spells CASRDRGYEQYF. The CDR3, as DNA: TGTGCCAGCAGGGACAGGGGCTACGAGCAGTACTTC. The chain couples TRBV6-1 to TRBJ2-7; 9 bases align to TRBD1. The junction had 0 bases not matched to a gene; V was cut back by 6 bases and J by 3 bases. The CDR3 totals 12 residues. Germline V lookup: CDR1 MNHNS, CDR2 SASEGT.

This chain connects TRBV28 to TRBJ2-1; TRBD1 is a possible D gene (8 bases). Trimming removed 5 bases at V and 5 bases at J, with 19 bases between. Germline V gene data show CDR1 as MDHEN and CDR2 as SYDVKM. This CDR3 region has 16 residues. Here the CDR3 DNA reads TGTGCCAGCAGTCCGCAGGGGGCGGGGGACAACAATGAGCAGTTCTTC. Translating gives CASSPQGAGDNNEQFF.

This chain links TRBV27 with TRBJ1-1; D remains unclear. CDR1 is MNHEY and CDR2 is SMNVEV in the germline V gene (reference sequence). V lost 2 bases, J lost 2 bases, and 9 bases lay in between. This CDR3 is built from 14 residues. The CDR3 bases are TGTGCCAGCAGTTTAGGAGGCCGCAACACTGAAGCTTTCTTT. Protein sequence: CASSLGGRNTEAFF.

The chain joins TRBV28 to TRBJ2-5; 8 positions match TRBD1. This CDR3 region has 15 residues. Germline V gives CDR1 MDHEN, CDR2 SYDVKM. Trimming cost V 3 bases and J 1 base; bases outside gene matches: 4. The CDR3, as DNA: TGTGCCAGCAGTTTCCCGGGACAGGTCCAAGAGACCCAGTACTTC. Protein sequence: CASSFPGQVQETQYF.

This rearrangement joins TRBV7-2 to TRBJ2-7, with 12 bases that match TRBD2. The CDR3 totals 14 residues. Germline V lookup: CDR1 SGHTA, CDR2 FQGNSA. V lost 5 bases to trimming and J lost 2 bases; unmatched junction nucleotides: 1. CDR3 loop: CASSPSGRAYEQYF. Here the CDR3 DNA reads TGTGCCAGCAGCCCTAGCGGGAGGGCCTACGAGCAGTACTTC.

CDR3 coding DNA: TGTGCCACCAGCAGAGACGGGTACTACGAGCAGTACTTC. It codes for CATSRDGYYEQYF. J is TRBJ2-7 and V is TRBV15, with D hard to call. With 0 bases removed from V and 3 bases from J, the gap between germline ends came to 6 bases. Germline V gives CDR1 LNHNV, CDR2 YYDKDF (reference sequence). This CDR3 is 13 amino acids long.

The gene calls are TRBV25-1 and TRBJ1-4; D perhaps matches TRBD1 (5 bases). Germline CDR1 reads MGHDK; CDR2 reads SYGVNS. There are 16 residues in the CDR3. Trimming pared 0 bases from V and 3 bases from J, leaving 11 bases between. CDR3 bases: TGTGCCAGCAGTGAATATACTCAGGGCCCTAATGAAAAACTGTTTTTT. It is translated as CASSEYTQGPNEKLFF.

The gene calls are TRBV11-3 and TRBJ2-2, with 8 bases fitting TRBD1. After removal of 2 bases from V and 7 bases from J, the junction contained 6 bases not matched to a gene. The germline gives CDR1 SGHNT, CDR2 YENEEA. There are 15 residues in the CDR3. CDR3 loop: CASSLMQGAGGELFF. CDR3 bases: TGTGCCAGCAGCTTAATGCAGGGGGCAGGCGGGGAGCTGTTTTTT.

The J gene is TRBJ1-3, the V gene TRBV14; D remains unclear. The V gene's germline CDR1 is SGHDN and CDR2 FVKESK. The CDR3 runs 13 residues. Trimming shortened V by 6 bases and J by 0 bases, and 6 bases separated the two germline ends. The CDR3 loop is CASRKSSGNTIYF. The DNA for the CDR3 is TGTGCCAGCAGAAAGAGCTCTGGAAACACCATATATTTT. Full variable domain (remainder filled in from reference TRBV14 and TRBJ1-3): EAGVTQFPSHSVIEKGQTVTLRCDPISGHDNLYWYRRVMGKEIKFLLHFVKESKQDESGMPNNRFLAERTGGTYSTLKVQPAELEDSGVYFCASRKSSGNTIYFGEGSWLTVV.

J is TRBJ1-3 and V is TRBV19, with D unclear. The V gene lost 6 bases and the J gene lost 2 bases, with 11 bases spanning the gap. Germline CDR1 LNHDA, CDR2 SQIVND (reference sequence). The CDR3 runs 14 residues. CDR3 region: CASRLSGTGNTIYF. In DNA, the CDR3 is TGTGCCAGTAGACTATCCGGGACTGGAAACACCATATATTTT.

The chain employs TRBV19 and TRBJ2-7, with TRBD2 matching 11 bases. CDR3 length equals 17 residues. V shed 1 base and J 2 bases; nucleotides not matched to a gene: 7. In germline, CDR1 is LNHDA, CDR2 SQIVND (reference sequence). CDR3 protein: CASSIGSGTSGPYEQYF. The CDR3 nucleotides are TGTGCCAGTAGTATAGGATCGGGGACTAGCGGACCCTACGAGCAGTACTTC.

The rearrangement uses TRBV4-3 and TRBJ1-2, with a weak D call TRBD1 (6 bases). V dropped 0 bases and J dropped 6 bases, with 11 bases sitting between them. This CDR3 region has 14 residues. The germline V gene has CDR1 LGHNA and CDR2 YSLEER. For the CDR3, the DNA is TGCGCCAGCAGCCAAGAATGGGGGGCTGATGGCTACACCTTC. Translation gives CASSQEWGADGYTF.

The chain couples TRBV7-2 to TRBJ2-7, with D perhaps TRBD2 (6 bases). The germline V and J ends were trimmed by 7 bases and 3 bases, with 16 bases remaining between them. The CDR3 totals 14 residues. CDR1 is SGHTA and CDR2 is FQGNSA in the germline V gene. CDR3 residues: CASTPGGIRYEQYF. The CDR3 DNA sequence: TGTGCCAGCACCCCCGGGGGAATTCGCTACGAGCAGTACTTC.

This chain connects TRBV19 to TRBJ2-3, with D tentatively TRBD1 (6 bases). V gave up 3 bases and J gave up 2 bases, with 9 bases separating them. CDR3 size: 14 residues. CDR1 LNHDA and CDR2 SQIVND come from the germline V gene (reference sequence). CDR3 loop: CASSMNRATDTQYF. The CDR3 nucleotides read TGTGCCAGTAGTATGAACAGGGCCACAGATACGCAGTATTTT.